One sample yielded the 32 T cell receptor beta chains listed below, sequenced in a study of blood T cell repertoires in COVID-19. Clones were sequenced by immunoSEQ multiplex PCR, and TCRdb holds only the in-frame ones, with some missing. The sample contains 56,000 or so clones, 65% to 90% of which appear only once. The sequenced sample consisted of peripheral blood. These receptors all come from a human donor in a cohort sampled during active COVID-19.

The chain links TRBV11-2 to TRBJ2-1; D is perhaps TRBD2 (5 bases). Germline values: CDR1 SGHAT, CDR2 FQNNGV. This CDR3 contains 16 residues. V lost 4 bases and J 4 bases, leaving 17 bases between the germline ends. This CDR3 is CASSSFDRSGYNEQFF. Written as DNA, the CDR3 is TGTGCCAGCAGCTCCTTTGACCGTTCGGGGTACAATGAGCAGTTCTTC.

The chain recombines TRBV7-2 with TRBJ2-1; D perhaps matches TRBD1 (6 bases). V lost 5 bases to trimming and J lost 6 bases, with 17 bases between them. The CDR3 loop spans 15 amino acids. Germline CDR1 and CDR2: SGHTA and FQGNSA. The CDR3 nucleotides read TGTGCCAGCAGCCAATCGACAGGTCTGGGCAATGAGCAGTTCTTC. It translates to CASSQSTGLGNEQFF.

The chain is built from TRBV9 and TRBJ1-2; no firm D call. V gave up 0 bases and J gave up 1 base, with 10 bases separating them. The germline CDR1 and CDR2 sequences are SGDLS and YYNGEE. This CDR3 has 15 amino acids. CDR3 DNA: TGTGCCAGCAGCGTAGACCGAGCGCTTAACTATGGCTACACCTTC. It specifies CASSVDRALNYGYTF.

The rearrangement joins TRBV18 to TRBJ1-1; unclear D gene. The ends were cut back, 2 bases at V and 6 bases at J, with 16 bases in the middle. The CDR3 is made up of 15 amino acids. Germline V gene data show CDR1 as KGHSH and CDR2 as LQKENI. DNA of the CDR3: TGTGCCAGCTCACCATCTAGGAGGGATCCCCCTGAAGCTTTCTTT. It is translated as CASSPSRRDPPEAFF.

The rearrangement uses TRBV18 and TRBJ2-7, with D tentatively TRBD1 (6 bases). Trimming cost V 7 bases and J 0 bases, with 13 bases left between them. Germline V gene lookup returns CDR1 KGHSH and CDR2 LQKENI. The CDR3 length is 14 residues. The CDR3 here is CASLPDRYSYEQYF. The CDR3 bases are TGTGCCAGCTTACCGGACAGATACTCCTACGAGCAGTACTTC. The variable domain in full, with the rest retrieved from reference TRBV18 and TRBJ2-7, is NAGVMQNPRHLVRRRGQEARLRCSPMKGHSHVYWYRQLPEEGLKFMVYLQKENIIDESGMPKERFSAEFPKEGPSILRIQQVVRGDSAAYFCASLPDRYSYEQYFGPGTRLTVT.

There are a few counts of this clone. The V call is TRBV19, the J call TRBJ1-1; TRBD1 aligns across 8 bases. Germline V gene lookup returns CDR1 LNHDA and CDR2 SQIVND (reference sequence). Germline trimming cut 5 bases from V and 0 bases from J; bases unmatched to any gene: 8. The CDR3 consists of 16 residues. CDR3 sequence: CASSPRTGLMNTEAFF. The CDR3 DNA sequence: TGTGCCAGTAGTCCTCGGACAGGGCTTATGAACACTGAAGCTTTCTTT.

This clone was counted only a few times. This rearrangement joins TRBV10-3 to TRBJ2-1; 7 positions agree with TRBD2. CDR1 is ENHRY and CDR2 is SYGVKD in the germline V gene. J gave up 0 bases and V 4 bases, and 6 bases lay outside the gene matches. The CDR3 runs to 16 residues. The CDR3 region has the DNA TGTGCCATCAGTGTGGGTGGGAGGGGCTCCTACAATGAGCAGTTCTTC. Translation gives CAISVGGRGSYNEQFF.

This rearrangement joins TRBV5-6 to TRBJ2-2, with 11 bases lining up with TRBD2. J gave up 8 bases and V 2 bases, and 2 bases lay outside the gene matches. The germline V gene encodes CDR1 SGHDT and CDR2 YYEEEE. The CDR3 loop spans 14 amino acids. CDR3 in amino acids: CASSLLAGEGELFF. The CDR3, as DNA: TGTGCCAGCAGCTTACTAGCGGGAGAGGGGGAGCTGTTTTTT.

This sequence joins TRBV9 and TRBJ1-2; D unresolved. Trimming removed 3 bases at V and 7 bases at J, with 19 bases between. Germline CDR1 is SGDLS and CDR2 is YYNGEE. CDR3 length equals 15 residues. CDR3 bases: TGTGCCAGCAGCGCGCCCCGGGGATCGGGCTCTGGCTACACCTTC. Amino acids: CASSAPRGSGSGYTF.

The CDR3 spells CASSLGGTGATQYF. As DNA, the CDR3 is TGTGCCAGCAGTTTAGGCGGAACAGGGGCAACCCAGTACTTC. V usage is TRBV27 and J usage is TRBJ2-5; the match to TRBD1 covers 7 bases. Trimming at V came to 2 bases and at J to 8 bases, leaving 8 bases not matched to a gene. The CDR3 contains 14 residues. The germline CDR1 and CDR2 sequences are MNHEY and SMNVEV (reference sequence).

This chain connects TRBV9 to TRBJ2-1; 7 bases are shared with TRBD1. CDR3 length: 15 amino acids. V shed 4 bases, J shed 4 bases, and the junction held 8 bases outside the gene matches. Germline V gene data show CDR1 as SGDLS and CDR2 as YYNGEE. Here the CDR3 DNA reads TGTGCCAGCAGCTGGCGACAGGGACCATACAATGAGCAGTTCTTC. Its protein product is CASSWRQGPYNEQFF.

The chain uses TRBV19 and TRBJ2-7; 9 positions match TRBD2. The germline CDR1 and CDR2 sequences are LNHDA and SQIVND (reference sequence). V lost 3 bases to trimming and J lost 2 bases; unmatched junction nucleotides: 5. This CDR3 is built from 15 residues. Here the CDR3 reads CASSMRASGTYEQYF. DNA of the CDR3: TGTGCCAGTAGTATGAGGGCTAGCGGGACCTACGAGCAGTACTTC.

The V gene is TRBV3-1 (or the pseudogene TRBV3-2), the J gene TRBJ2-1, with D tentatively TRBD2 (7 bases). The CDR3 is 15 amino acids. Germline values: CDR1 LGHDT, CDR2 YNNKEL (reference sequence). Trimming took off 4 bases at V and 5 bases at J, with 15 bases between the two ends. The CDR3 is CASSRFSGGNNEQFF. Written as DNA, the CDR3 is TGTGCCAGCAGCCGGTTCTCGGGGGGCAACAATGAGCAGTTCTTC.

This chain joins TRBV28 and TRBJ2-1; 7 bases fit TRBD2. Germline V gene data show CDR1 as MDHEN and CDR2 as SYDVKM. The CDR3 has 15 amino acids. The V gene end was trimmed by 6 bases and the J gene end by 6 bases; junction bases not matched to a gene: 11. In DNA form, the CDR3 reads TGTGCCAGCAGAAAAAGCGGGACCATCAGCAATGAGCAGTTCTTC. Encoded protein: CASRKSGTISNEQFF.

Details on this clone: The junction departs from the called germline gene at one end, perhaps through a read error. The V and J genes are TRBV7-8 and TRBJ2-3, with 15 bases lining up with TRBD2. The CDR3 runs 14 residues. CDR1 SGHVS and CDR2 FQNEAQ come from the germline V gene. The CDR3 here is CASSLEGLAGGPFF. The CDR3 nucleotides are TGTGCCAGCAGCTTAGAAGGACTAGCGGGAGGGCCGTTTTTT.

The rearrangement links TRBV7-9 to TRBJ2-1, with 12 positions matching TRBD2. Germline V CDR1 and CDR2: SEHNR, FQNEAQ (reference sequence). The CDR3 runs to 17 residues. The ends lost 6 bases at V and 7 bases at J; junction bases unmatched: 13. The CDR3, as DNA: TGTGCCAGCAGTCCGAAGACGACTAGCGGGAGTAATAATGAGCAGTTCTTC. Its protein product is CASSPKTTSGSNNEQFF.

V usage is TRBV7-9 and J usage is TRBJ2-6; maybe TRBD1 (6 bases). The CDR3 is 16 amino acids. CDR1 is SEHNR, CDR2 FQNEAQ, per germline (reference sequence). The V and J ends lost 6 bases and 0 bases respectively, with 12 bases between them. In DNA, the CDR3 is TGTGCCAGCAGTTTGGACAGCTACTCTGGGGCCAACGTCCTGACTTTC. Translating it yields CASSLDSYSGANVLTF.

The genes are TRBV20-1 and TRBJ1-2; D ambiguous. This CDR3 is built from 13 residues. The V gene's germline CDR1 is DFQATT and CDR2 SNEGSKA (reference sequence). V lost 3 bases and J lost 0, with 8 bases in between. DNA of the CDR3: TGCAGTGCTAGTCACACCGCTAACTATGGCTACACCTTC. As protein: CSASHTANYGYTF.

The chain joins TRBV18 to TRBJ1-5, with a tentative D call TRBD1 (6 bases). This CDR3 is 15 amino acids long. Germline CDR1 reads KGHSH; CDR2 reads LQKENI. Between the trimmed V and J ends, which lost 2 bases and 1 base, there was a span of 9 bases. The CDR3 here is CASSPGGGSNQPQHF. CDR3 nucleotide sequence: TGTGCCAGCTCACCAGGCGGGGGCAGCAATCAGCCCCAGCATTTT. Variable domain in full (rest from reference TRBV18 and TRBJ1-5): NAGVMQNPRHLVRRRGQEARLRCSPMKGHSHVYWYRQLPEEGLKFMVYLQKENIIDESGMPKERFSAEFPKEGPSILRIQQVVRGDSAAYFCASSPGGGSNQPQHFGDGTRLSIL.

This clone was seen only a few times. The CDR3 sequence: CASSLVDGHRIGEQYF. The CDR3 bases are TGTGCCAGCAGTTTGGTGGACGGACACCGGATTGGCGAGCAGTACTTC. The V gene is TRBV28, the J gene TRBJ2-7; possibly TRBD1 for D (5 bases). Germline CDR1 is MDHEN and CDR2 is SYDVKM. V was shortened by 3 bases and J by 6 bases, with 21 bases between the two germline ends. This CDR3 has 16 residues.

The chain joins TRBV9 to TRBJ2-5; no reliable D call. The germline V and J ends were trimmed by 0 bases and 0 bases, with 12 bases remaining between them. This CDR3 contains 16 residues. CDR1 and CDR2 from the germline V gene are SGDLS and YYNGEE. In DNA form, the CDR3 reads TGTGCCAGCAGCGTAGGTATGGTGCAGTACCAAGAGACCCAGTACTTC. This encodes CASSVGMVQYQETQYF.

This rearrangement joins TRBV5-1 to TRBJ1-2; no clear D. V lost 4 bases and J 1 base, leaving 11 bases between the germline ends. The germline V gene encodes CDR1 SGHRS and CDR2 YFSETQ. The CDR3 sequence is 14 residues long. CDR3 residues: CASSPTGDNYGYTF. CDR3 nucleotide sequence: TGCGCCAGCAGCCCGACCGGGGATAACTATGGCTACACCTTC.

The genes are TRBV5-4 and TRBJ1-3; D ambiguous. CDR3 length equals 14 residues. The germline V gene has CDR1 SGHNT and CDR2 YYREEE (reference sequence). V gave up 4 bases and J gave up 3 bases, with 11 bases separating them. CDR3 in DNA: TGTGCCAGCAGCCTGGACGCGGTTGGAAACACCATATATTTT. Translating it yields CASSLDAVGNTIYF.

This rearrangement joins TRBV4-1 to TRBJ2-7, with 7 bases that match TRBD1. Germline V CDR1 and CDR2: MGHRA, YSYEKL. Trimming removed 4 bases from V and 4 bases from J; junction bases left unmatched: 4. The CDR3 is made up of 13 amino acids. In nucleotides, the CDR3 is TGCGCCAGCAGCCCGGGACAGTCATACGAGCAGTACTTC. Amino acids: CASSPGQSYEQYF.

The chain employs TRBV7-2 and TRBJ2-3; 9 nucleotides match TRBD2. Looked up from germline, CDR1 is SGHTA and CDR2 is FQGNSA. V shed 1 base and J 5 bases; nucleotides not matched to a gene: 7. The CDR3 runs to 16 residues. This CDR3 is CASSLDPGGGGDTQYF. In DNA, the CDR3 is TGTGCCAGCAGCTTAGATCCGGGCGGGGGGGGAGATACGCAGTATTTT.

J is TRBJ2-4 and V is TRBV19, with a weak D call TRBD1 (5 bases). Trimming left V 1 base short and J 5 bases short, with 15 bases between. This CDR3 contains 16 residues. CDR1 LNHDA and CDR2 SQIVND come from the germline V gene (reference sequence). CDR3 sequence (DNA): TGTGCCAGTAGTATAGGGGGCCGAAGTCACCAAAACATTCAGTACTTC. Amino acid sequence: CASSIGGRSHQNIQYF.

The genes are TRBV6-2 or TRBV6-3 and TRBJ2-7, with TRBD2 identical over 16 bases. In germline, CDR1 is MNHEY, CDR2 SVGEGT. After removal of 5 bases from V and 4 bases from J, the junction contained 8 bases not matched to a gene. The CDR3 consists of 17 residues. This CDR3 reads CASSPRGLAGGEYEQYF. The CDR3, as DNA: TGTGCCAGCAGTCCCAGGGGACTAGCGGGAGGGGAATACGAGCAGTACTTC.

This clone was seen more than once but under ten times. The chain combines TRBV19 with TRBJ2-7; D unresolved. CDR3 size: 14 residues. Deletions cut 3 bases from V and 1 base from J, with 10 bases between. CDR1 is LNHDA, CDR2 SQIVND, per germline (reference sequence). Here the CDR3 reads CASSMFWASYEQYF. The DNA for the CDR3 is TGTGCCAGTAGTATGTTTTGGGCATCCTACGAGCAGTACTTC.

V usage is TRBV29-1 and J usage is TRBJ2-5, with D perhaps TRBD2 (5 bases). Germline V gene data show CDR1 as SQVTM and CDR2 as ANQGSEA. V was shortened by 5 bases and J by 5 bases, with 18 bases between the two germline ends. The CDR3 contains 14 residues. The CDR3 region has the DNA TGCAGCGTTCAACCAGCCGGGCGCGGGGAGACCCAGTACTTC. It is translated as CSVQPAGRGETQYF.

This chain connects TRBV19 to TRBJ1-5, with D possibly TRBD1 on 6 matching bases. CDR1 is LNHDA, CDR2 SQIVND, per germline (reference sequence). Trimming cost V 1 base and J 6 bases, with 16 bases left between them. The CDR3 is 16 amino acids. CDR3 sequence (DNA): TGTGCCAGTAGTATAGGTGGAGCGACAGGAACTCAGCCCCAGCATTTT. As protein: CASSIGGATGTQPQHF.

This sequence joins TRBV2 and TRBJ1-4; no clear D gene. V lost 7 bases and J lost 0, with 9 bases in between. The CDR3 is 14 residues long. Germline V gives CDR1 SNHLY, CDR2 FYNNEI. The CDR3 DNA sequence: TGTGCCAGCAAAAGAGTTGCAACTAATGAAAAACTGTTTTTT. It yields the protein CASKRVATNEKLFF.

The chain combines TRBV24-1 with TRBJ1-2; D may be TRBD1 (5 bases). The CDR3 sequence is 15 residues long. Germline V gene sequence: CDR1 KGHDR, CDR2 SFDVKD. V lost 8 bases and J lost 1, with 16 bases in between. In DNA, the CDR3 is TGTGCCACCATGGGACCCCGGGGGAGTAACTATGGCTACACCTTC. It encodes CATMGPRGSNYGYTF.